This T cell receptor (beta chain) was found in a study of blood T cell repertoires in COVID-19. Study in general: Samples taken during acute and convalescent COVID-19 were collected in the United States, Italy and Spain. The analysed material was cDNA or gDNA that came from T cells, B-cell-depleted T cells, or PBMCs.

Note on this clone: Sequence at one end of the junction differs from germline and may be a read error.

Clones were read by immunoSEQ multiplex PCR, and TCRdb kept only the in-frame ones, dropping some. The table has around 170,000 clones, about nine tenths seen once. CDR3 length: 15 residues. CDR1 is LGHNA and CDR2 is YNFKEQ in the germline V gene. This chain links TRBV4-2 with TRBJ1-4, with TRBD1 as a possible D gene (6 bases). The sequencing input was peripheral blood. This clonotype originated in a woman aged 70-85 years with acute or convalescent COVID-19. CDR3 residues: CASSQVDSVNQKLFF. The CDR3 DNA follows: TGTGCCAGCAGCCAAGTGGACAGTGTTAATCAAAAACTGTTTTTT.